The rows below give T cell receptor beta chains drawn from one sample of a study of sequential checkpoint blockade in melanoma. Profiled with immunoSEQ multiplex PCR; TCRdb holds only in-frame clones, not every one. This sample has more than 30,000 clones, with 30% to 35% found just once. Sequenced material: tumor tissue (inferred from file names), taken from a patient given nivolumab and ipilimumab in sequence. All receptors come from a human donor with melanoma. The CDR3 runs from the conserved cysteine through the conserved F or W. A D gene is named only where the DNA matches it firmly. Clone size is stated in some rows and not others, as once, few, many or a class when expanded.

CDR3aa: CASRSTGNEAFF
CDR3nt: TGTGCCAGCAGATCGACAGGAAATGAAGCTTTCTTT
j_gene: TRBJ1-1
d_gene: .
v_gene: TRBV2
abundance: few
len: 12

CDR3aa: CASSHGWEVNQPQHF
CDR3nt: TGCGCCAGCAGCCACGGGTGGGAGGTCAATCAGCCCCAGCATTTT
j_gene: TRBJ1-5
d_gene: .
v_gene: TRBV4-1
abundance: .
len: 15

CDR3aa: CASSLGAGTTTDTQYF
CDR3nt: TGCGCCAGCAGCTTGGGAGCGGGGACCACCACAGATACGCAGTATTTT
j_gene: TRBJ2-3
d_gene: TRBD2
v_gene: TRBV5-1
abundance: .
len: 16

CDR3aa: CASSPPRNTEAFF
CDR3nt: TGTGCCAGCAGCCCCCCCCGGAACACTGAAGCTTTCTTT
j_gene: TRBJ1-1
d_gene: .
v_gene: TRBV25-1
abundance: few
len: 13

CDR3aa: CASTSPPGGRNTGELFF
CDR3nt: TGTGCCAGCACCTCACCCCCAGGGGGCCGAAACACCGGGGAGCTGTTTTTT
j_gene: TRBJ2-2
d_gene: TRBD1
v_gene: TRBV11-1
abundance: few
len: 17

CDR3aa: CASSLYGGDNSPLHF
CDR3nt: TGTGCCAGCAGTTTATACGGGGGAGACAATTCACCCCTCCACTTT
j_gene: TRBJ1-6
d_gene: .
v_gene: TRBV28
abundance: few
len: 15

CDR3aa: CASSVESLNEKLFF
CDR3nt: TGTGCCAGCAGCGTAGAAAGTCTTAATGAAAAACTGTTTTTT
j_gene: TRBJ1-4
d_gene: .
v_gene: TRBV9
abundance: .
len: 14

CDR3aa: CASSLYQGSHQPQHF
CDR3nt: TGTGCCAGCAGCTTGTACCAGGGTTCTCATCAGCCCCAGCATTTT
j_gene: TRBJ1-5
d_gene: .
v_gene: TRBV11-3
abundance: many
len: 15

CDR3aa: CASSKMGGDRAEAFF
CDR3nt: TGTGCCAGCAGTAAAATGGGAGGGGACAGGGCTGAAGCTTTCTTT
j_gene: TRBJ1-1
d_gene: TRBD1
v_gene: TRBV6-8
abundance: few
len: 15

CDR3aa: CASSSEDRVRIYGYTF
CDR3nt: TGTGCCAGTAGTTCCGAGGACAGGGTCAGGATCTATGGCTACACCTTC
j_gene: TRBJ1-2
d_gene: TRBD1
v_gene: TRBV19
abundance: .
len: 16

CDR3aa: CSVERGLGTEAFF
CDR3nt: TGCAGCGTTGAAAGGGGGTTGGGCACTGAAGCTTTCTTT
j_gene: TRBJ1-1
d_gene: .
v_gene: TRBV29-1
abundance: .
len: 13

CDR3aa: CASSRDQETQYF
CDR3nt: TGTGCCAGCAGCCGTGATCAAGAGACCCAGTACTTC
j_gene: TRBJ2-5
d_gene: .
v_gene: TRBV9
abundance: many
len: 12

CDR3aa: CASSLGEVGNQPQHF
CDR3nt: TGTGCCAGCAGCTTAGGGGAGGTCGGCAATCAGCCCCAGCATTTT
j_gene: TRBJ1-5
d_gene: .
v_gene: TRBV7-7
abundance: few
len: 15

CDR3aa: CASSAAAYNEQFF
CDR3nt: TGTGCCAGCAGTGCTGCGGCTTACAATGAGCAGTTCTTC
j_gene: TRBJ2-1
d_gene: .
v_gene: TRBV6-8
abundance: .
len: 13

CDR3aa: CASSIQGAYDEQYF
CDR3nt: TGTGCCAGTAGTATTCAGGGGGCCTATGACGAGCAGTACTTC
j_gene: TRBJ2-7
d_gene: TRBD1
v_gene: TRBV19
abundance: .
len: 14

CDR3aa: CASSLVSGTVTGELFF
CDR3nt: TGTGCCAGCAGCTTAGTATCCGGGACAGTGACCGGGGAGCTGTTTTTT
j_gene: TRBJ2-2
d_gene: TRBD1
v_gene: TRBV11-3
abundance: .
len: 16

CDR3aa: CAWESGVQETQYF
CDR3nt: TGTGCCTGGGAATCGGGAGTTCAAGAGACCCAGTACTTC
j_gene: TRBJ2-5
d_gene: .
v_gene: TRBV30
abundance: few
len: 13

CDR3aa: CAISESTGAGNEKLFF
CDR3nt: TGTGCCATCAGTGAGTCGACGGGGGCAGGGAATGAAAAACTGTTTTTT
j_gene: TRBJ1-4
d_gene: .
v_gene: TRBV10-3
abundance: .
len: 16

CDR3aa: CASSFSAGASPYEQYF
CDR3nt: TGTGCCAGCAGCTTCTCTGCGGGAGCAAGTCCCTACGAGCAGTACTTC
j_gene: TRBJ2-7
d_gene: TRBD2
v_gene: TRBV11-3
abundance: .
len: 16

CDR3aa: CASRASLLSYEQYF
CDR3nt: TGTGCCAGTAGAGCCAGTCTTCTTTCCTACGAGCAGTACTTC
j_gene: TRBJ2-7
d_gene: .
v_gene: TRBV19
abundance: .
len: 14

CDR3aa: CSVATTGLVTEAFF
CDR3nt: TGCAGCGTTGCCACGACAGGGTTGGTCACTGAAGCTTTCTTT
j_gene: TRBJ1-1
d_gene: TRBD1
v_gene: TRBV29-1
abundance: .
len: 14

CDR3aa: CATGREGNQPQHF
CDR3nt: TGTGCTACGGGCAGGGAGGGAAATCAGCCCCAGCATTTT
j_gene: TRBJ1-5
d_gene: .
v_gene: TRBV12-5
abundance: once
len: 13

CDR3aa: CASSLGTSIYYEQYF
CDR3nt: TGTGCCAGCAGTTTGGGGACATCGATATACTACGAGCAGTACTTC
j_gene: TRBJ2-7
d_gene: .
v_gene: TRBV6-8
abundance: many
len: 15

CDR3aa: CASSSLGPSSYNEQFF
CDR3nt: TGTGCCAGCAGCTCCTTGGGCCCTAGCTCCTACAATGAGCAGTTCTTC
j_gene: TRBJ2-1
d_gene: .
v_gene: TRBV11-3
abundance: .
len: 16

CDR3aa: CASSQLGQRTDTQYF
CDR3nt: TGTGCCAGCAGCCAACTGGGACAGCGCACAGATACGCAGTATTTT
j_gene: TRBJ2-3
d_gene: TRBD1
v_gene: TRBV11-3
abundance: many
len: 15

CDR3aa: CAWKVSESYEQYF
CDR3nt: TGTGCCTGGAAGGTATCCGAATCCTACGAGCAGTACTTC
j_gene: TRBJ2-7
d_gene: .
v_gene: TRBV30
abundance: .
len: 13

CDR3aa: CASSVAWAGGLNEQFF
CDR3nt: TGTGCCAGCAGCGTAGCTTGGGCGGGAGGTCTGAATGAGCAGTTCTTC
j_gene: TRBJ2-1
d_gene: TRBD2
v_gene: TRBV9
abundance: .
len: 16

CDR3aa: CASSPGVEGQGVNEQYF
CDR3nt: TGTGCCAGCAGCCCAGGTGTTGAGGGACAGGGGGTGAACGAGCAGTACTTC
j_gene: TRBJ2-7
d_gene: TRBD1
v_gene: TRBV11-3
abundance: many
len: 17

CDR3aa: CASSSDAYNEQFF
CDR3nt: TGTGCCAGCAGCAGTGATGCCTACAATGAGCAGTTCTTC
j_gene: TRBJ2-1
d_gene: .
v_gene: TRBV7-1
abundance: .
len: 13